This T cell receptor (beta chain) stems from a study of T cell responses to AZD1222 COVID-19 vaccine. General study points: Donor demographics were predominantly white British with a female majority; clonal diversity may be underestimated. Repertoire sampling occurred only after the peak T cell response.

Germline loops: CDR1 KGHSH, CDR2 LQKENI. The V end lost 2 bases, the J end lost 8 bases, and 7 bases lay between the germline ends. The CDR3 has 12 residues. Using immunoSEQ multiplex PCR, the repertoire was profiled, and TCRdb retains in-frame clones only, with some absent. The sample comprises under 150,000 clones, 85% to 95% of which are singletons, and around 1.9% rests with the top ten. On this clone itself: Its antigen remains unknown.

This specimen was peripheral blood, taken on day 0 of AZD1222 vaccination. J is TRBJ2-1 and V is TRBV18; tentatively, D is TRBD1 or TRBD2 (5 bases each). The TCR was taken from an adult in good health. CDR3 coding DNA: TGTGCCAGCTCACCAAGAGGGGATGAGCAGTTCTTC. Translation gives CASSPRGDEQFF.